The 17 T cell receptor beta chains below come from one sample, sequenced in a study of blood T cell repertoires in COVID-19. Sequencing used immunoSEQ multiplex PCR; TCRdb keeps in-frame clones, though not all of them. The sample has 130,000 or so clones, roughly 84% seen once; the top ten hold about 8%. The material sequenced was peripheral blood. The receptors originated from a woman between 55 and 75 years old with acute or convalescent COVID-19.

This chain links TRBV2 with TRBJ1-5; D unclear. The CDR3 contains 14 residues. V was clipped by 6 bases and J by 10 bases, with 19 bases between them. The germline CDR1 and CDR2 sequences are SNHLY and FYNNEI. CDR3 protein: CASSDGPFGGPQHF. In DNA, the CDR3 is TGTGCCAGCAGCGACGGACCTTTCGGAGGACCCCAGCATTTT.

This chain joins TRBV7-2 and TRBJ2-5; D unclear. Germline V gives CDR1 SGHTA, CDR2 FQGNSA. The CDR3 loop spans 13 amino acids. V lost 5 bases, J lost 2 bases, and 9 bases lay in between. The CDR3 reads CASSPRTQETQYF. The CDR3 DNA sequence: TGTGCCAGCAGCCCCCGAACTCAAGAGACCCAGTACTTC.

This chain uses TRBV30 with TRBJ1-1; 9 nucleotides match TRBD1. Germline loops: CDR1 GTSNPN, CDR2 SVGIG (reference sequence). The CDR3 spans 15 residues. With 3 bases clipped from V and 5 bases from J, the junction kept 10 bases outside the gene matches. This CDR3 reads CAWSDSDRGWTEAFF. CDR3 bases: TGTGCCTGGAGCGATAGTGACAGGGGGTGGACTGAAGCTTTCTTT.

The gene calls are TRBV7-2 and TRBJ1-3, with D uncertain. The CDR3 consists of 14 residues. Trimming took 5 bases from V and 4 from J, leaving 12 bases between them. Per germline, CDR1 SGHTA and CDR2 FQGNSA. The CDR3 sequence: CASSRANWGNTIYF. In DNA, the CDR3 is TGTGCCAGCAGCCGCGCCAATTGGGGAAACACCATATATTTT.

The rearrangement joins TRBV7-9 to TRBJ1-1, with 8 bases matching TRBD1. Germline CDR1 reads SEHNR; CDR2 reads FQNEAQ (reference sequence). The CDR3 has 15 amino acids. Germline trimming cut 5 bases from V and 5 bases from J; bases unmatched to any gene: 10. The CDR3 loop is CASSLGQGEGTEAFF. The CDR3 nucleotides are TGTGCCAGCAGCCTAGGACAGGGAGAGGGTACTGAAGCTTTCTTT.

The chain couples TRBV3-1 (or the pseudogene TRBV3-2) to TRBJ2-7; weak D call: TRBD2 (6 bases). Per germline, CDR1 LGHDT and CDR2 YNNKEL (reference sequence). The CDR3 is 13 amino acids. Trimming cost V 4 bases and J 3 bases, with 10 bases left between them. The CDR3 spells CASSLRGGYEQYF. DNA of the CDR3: TGTGCCAGCAGCCTTAGGGGAGGCTACGAGCAGTACTTC.

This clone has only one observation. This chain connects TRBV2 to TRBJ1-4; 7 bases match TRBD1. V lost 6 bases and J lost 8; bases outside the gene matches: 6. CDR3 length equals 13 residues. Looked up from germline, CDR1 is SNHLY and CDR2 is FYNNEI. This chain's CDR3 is CASRAGGREKLFF. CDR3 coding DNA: TGTGCCAGCAGGGCAGGGGGTCGGGAAAAACTGTTTTTT.

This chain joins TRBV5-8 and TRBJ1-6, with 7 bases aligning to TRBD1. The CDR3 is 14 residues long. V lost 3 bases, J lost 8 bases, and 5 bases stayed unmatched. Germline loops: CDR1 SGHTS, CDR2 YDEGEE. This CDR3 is CASSWDSTYSPLHF. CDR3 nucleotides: TGTGCCAGCAGCTGGGACAGCACATATTCACCCCTCCACTTT.

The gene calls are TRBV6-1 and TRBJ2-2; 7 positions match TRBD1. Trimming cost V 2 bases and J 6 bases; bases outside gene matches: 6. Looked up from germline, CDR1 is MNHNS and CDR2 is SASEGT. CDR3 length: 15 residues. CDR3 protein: CASSEMRGRPGELFF. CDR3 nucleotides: TGTGCCAGCAGTGAAATGAGGGGGCGCCCCGGGGAGCTGTTTTTT.

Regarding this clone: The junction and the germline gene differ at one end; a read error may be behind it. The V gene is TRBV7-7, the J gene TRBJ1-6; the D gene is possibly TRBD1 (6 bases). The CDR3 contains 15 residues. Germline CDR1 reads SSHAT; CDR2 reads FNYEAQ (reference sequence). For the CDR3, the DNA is TGTGCTAGCAGCCCCCCGGGACAAGATAATTCACCCCTCCACTTT. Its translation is CASSPPGQDNSPLHF.

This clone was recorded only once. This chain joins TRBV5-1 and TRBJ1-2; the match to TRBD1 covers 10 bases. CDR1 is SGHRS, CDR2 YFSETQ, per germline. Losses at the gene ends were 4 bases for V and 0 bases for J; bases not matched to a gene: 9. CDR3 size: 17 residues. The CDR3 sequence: CASSPRTGGTANYGYTF. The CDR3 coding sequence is TGCGCCAGCAGCCCCCGGACAGGGGGGACGGCTAACTATGGCTACACCTTC. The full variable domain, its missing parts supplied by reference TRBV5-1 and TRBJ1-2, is KAGVTQTPRYLIKTRGQQVTLSCSPISGHRSVSWYQQTPGQGLQFLFEYFSETQRNKGNFPGRFSGRQFSNSRSEMNVSTLELGDSALYLCASSPRTGGTANYGYTFGSGTRLTVV.

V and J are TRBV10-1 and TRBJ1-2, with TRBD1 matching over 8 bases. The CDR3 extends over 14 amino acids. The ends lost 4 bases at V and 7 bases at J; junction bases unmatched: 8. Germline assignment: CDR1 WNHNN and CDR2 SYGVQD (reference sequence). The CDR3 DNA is TGCGCCAGCAGTGCACAGGGGGAGTATTGTGGCTACACCTTC. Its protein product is CASSAQGEYCGYTF.

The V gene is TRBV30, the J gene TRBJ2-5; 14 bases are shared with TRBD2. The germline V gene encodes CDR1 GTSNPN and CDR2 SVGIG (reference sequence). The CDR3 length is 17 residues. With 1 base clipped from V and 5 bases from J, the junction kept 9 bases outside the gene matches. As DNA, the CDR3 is TGTGCCTGGAGTGGGACCCGGACTAGCGGGGGGTTTGAGACCCAGTACTTC. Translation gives CAWSGTRTSGGFETQYF.

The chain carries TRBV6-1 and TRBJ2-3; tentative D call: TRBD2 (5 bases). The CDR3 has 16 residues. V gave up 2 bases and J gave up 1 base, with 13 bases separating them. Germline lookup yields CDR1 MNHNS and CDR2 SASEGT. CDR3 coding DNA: TGTGCCAGCAGTGAATTCGGGGTGGTGGGCACAGATACGCAGTATTTT. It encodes CASSEFGVVGTDTQYF.

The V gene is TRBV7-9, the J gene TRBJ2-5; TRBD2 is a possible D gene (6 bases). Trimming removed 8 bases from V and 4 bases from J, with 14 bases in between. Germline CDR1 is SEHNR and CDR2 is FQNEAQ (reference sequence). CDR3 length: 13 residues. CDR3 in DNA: TGTGCCAGCCTTCGGGACTTTCCAGAGACCCAGTACTTC. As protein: CASLRDFPETQYF.

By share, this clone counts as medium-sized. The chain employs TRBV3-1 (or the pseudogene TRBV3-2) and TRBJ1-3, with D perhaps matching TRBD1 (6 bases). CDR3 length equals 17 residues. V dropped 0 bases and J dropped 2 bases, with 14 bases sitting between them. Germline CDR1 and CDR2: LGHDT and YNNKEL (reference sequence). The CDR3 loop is CASSQDLGARAGNTIYF. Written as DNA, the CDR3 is TGTGCCAGCAGCCAAGATTTGGGGGCGCGGGCTGGAAACACCATATATTTT.

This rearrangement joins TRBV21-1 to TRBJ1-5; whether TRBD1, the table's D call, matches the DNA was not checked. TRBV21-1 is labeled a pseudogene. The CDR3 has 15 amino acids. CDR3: CASSKTGQGAQPQHF. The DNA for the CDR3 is TGTGCCAGCAGCAAAACGGGACAGGGGGCCCAGCCCCAGCATTTT.